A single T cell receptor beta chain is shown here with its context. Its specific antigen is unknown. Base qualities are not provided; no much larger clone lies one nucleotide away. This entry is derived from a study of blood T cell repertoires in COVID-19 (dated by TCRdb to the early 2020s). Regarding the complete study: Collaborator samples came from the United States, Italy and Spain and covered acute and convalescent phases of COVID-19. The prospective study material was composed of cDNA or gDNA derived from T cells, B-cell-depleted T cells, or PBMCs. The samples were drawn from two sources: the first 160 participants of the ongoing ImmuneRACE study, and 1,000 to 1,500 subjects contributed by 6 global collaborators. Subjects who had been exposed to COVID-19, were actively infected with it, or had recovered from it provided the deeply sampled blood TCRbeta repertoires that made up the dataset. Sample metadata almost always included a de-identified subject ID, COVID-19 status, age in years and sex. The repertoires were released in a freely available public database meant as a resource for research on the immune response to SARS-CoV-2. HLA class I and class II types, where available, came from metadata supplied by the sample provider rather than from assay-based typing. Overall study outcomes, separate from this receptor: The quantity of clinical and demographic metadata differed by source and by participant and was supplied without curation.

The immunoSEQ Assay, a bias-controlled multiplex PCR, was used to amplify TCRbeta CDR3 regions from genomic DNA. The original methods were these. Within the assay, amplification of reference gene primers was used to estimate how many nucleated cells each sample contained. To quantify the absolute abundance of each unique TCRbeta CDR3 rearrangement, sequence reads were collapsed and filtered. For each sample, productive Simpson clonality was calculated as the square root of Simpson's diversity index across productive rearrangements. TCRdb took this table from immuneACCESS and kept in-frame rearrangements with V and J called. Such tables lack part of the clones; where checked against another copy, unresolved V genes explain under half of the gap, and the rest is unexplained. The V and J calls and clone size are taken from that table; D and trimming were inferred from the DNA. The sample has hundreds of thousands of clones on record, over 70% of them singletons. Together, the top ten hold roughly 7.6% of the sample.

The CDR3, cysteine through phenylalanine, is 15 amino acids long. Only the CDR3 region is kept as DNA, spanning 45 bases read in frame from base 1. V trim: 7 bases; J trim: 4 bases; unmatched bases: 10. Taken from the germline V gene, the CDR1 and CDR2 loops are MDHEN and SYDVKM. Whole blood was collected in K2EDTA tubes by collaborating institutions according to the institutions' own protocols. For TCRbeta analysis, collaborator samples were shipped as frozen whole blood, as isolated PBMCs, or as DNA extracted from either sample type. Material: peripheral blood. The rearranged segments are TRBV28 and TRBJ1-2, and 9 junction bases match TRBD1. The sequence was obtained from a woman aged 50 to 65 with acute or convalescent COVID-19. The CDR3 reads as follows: CASTIQGARVYGYTF. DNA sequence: TGTGCCAGCACCATACAGGGGGCGCGGGTCTATGGCTACACCTTC.